A selection of T cell receptor beta chains follows, all from one sample in a study of blood T cell repertoires in COVID-19. The method was immunoSEQ multiplex PCR; TCRdb's version includes in-frame clones alone and lacks a portion of them. There are 120,000 or so clones in the sample; 85% occur only once, and roughly 6.7% lies in the top ten. Sequenced sample: peripheral blood. The receptor set was obtained from a man of 80 years or more with active or convalescent COVID-19. Both conserved end residues are part of each CDR3. D genes are given only for firm matches. Not every row has a clone size; where given, it reads once, few, many or a size class.

V	D	size	J	CDR3
TRBV30	.	.	TRBJ1-2	CAWSAKAYGYTF
TRBV5-1	TRBD2	.	TRBJ2-5	CASSLAGGRQETQYF
TRBV14	TRBD1	.	TRBJ2-7	CASSFGTAMTYEQYF
TRBV29-1	TRBD1	.	TRBJ1-2	CSALRQGAGGYTF
TRBV4-2	TRBD1	.	TRBJ1-6	CASSQGDSGSPLHF
TRBV30	TRBD1	many	TRBJ1-5	CAWAGQGFLQPQHF
TRBV5-1	.	medium-sized	TRBJ2-7	CASSLEHYEQYF
TRBV12-5	.	.	TRBJ1-1	CASGRELNTEAFF
TRBV10-3	TRBD1	.	TRBJ1-2	CAIRNGDRGNGYTF
TRBV6-4	.	.	TRBJ1-6	CASSEGGSLSPLHF
TRBV30	TRBD1	.	TRBJ2-2	CAWSIQGAGELFF
TRBV7-6	.	.	TRBJ2-7	CASSHRVSYEQYF
TRBV10-3	TRBD1	.	TRBJ2-7	CAITPTGDGSPYEQYF
TRBV11-3	.	.	TRBJ1-1	CASSLGRHPSAEAFF
TRBV5-1	.	.	TRBJ2-1	CASSSDRYNEQFF
TRBV3-1/TRBV3-2	.	.	TRBJ1-1	CASSQYWQGEAFF
TRBV5-1	.	.	TRBJ2-7	CASSPRFSSYEQYF
TRBV3-1/TRBV3-2	.	.	TRBJ2-6	CASSLQQGVGSGANVLTF
TRBV4-2	.	.	TRBJ1-2	CASSPLFEGKGYGYTF
TRBV4-3	.	once	TRBJ2-3	CASSQVGRSQGTQYF
TRBV3-1/TRBV3-2	.	.	TRBJ2-5	CASQSASEVTQYF
TRBV7-9	.	.	TRBJ1-5	CASSFGVAQPQHF
TRBV5-1	TRBD2	.	TRBJ2-2	CASSLTSGSGELFF
TRBV27	TRBD2	.	TRBJ2-1	CASSSHLGGGANEQFF
TRBV13	.	.	TRBJ1-2	CASSLGTNYGYTF
TRBV5-6	.	.	TRBJ1-5	CASSLASQAWDQPQHF
TRBV2	.	.	TRBJ2-2	CASSVRGNTGELFF
TRBV5-4	TRBD1	.	TRBJ1-4	CASSLSLGQGGEELFF
TRBV7-2	.	.	TRBJ2-7	CASSQGGYEQYF
TRBV2	.	few	TRBJ2-7	CASGYIFDEQYF
TRBV15	.	.	TRBJ1-4	CATSRQGATNEKLFF
TRBV7-9	.	.	TRBJ1-2	CASSLEQGYGYTF
TRBV29-1	.	.	TRBJ1-2	CSVGAGYGYTF
TRBV4-1	.	.	TRBJ1-1	CASSHSREGTEAFF
TRBV5-1	TRBD2	.	TRBJ2-2	CASSLLADNTGELFF
TRBV6-5	.	.	TRBJ1-1	CASSYFRVNTEAFF
TRBV9	TRBD2	.	TRBJ2-5	CASSGGGGETQYF
TRBV5-5	TRBD2	few	TRBJ2-3	CASSLGPSGSPDTQYF
TRBV30	.	.	TRBJ2-3	CAWRVYPVNTDTQYF
TRBV7-2	.	.	TRBJ2-5	CASSLVGRSLQETQYF
TRBV6-2/TRBV6-3	TRBD2	.	TRBJ2-2	CASSHGTSRTGELFF
TRBV10-3	.	.	TRBJ2-7	CAISDLGTSHEQYF
TRBV6-6	.	.	TRBJ1-5	CASTPGGGNGNQPQHF
TRBV5-1	.	.	TRBJ2-3	CASSLLQGTDTQYF
TRBV29-1	.	.	TRBJ1-1	CSERGKNTEAFF
TRBV27	.	.	TRBJ1-2	CASRESLGGLGYTF
TRBV29-1	.	once	TRBJ1-5	CSVMDSPNQPQHF
TRBV7-8	TRBD1	.	TRBJ1-5	CASSLQGTGVNQPQHF
TRBV28	TRBD1	.	TRBJ1-4	CASSLGGTGNEKLFF
TRBV19	.	once	TRBJ2-1	CASSMRANEQFF
TRBV19	TRBD1	.	TRBJ2-5	CASSFRQGAQYF
TRBV6-1	.	few	TRBJ2-7	CASSDLGRSYEQYF
TRBV4-1	.	.	TRBJ1-1	CASSRGGQMNTEAFF
TRBV18	TRBD1	.	TRBJ1-6	CASSGQGNSPLHF
TRBV24-1	TRBD2	few	TRBJ2-5	CATSDSWTSGRYGTQYF
TRBV5-1	TRBD1	.	TRBJ2-7	CASSFTRTGAPYEQYF
TRBV6-2/TRBV6-3	TRBD1	.	TRBJ2-3	CASSRPGQGKITDTQYF
TRBV21-1	.	.	TRBJ2-5	CASSSPLGSGRRETQYF
TRBV9	TRBD2	.	TRBJ2-5	CASSLQLAGAETQYF
TRBV10-3	TRBD2	.	TRBJ2-7	CAISGGAGTYEQYF